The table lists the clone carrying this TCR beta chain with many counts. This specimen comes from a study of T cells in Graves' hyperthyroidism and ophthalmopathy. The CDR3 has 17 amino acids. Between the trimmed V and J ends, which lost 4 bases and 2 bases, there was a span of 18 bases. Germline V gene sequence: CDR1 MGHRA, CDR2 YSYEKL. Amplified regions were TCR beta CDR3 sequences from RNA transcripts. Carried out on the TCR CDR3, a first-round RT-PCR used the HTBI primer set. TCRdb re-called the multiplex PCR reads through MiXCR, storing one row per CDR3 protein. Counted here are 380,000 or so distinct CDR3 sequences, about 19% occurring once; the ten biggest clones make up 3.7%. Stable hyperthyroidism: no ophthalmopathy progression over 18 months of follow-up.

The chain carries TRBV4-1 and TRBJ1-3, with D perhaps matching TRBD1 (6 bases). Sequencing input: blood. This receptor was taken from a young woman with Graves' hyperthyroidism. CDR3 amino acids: CASSPLASTGTGNTIYF. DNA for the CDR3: TGCGCCAGCAGCCCACTTGCGTCGACAGGCACTGGAAACACCATATATTTT.